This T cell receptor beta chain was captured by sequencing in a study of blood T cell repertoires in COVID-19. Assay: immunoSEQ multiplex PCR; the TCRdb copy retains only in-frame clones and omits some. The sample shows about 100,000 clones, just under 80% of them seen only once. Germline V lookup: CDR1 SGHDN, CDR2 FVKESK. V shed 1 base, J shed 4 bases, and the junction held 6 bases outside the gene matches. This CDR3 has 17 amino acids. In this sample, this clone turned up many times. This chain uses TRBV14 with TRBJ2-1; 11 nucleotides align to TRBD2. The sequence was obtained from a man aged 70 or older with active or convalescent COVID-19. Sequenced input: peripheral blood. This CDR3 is CASSQGGTSGSYNEQFF. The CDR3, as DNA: TGTGCCAGCAGCCAAGGGGGGACTAGCGGTTCTTACAATGAGCAGTTCTTC.